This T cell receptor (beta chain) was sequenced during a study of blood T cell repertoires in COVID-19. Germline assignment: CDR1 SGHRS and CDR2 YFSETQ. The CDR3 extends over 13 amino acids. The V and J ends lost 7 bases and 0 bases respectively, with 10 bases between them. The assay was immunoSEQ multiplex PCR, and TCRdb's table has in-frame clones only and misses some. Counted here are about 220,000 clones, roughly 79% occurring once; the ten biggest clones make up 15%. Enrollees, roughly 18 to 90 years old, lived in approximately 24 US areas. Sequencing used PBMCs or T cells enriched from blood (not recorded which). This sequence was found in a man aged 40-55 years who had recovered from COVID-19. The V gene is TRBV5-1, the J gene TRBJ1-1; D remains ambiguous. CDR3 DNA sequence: TGCGCCAGCCGCCCAAACTTGAACACTGAAGCTTTCTTT. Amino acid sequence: CASRPNLNTEAFF.